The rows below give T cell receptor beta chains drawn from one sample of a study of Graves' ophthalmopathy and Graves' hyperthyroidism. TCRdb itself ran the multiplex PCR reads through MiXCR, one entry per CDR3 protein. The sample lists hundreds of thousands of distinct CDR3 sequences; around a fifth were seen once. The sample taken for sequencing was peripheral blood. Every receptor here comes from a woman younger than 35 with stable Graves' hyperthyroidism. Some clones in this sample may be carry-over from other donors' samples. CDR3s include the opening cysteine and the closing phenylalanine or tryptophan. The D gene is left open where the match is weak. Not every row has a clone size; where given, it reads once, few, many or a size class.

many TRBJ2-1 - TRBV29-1 CSVEGEGAHLGNEQFF TGCAGCGTTGAAGGGGAGGGGGCGCATCTGGGCAATGAGCAGTTCTTC
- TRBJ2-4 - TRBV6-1 CASSADSLAKNIQYF TGTGCCAGCAGCGCCGACAGCCTAGCCAAAAACATTCAGTACTTC
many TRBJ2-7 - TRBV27 CASSLGSGGSYEQYF TGTGCCAGCAGTTTAGGGAGTGGGGGCTCCTACGAGCAGTACTTC
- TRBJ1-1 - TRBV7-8 CASRRGDLLMNTEAFF TGTGCCAGCAGGCGGGGGGACCTCCTCATGAACACTGAAGCTTTCTTT
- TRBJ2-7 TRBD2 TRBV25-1 CASSESAGAYEQYF TGTGCCAGCAGTGAATCAGCGGGAGCCTACGAGCAGTACTTC
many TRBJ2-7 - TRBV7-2 CASSLAAGAIGQYF TGTGCCAGCAGCTTAGCAGCAGGGGCTATCGGGCAGTACTTC
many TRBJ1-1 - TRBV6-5 CASSYSDGITEAFF TGTGCCAGCAGTTACTCCGACGGAATCACTGAAGCTTTCTTT
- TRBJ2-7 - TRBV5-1 CASSRGSISHEQYF TGCGCCAGCAGCCGGGGTTCCATAAGCCACGAGCAGTACTTC
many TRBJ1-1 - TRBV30 CAWSIGQVEAFF TGTGCCTGGAGTATCGGTCAGGTAGAAGCTTTCTTT
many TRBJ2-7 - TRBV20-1 CSAEIETASYEQYF TGCAGTGCCGAAATAGAGACAGCCTCCTACGAGCAGTACTTC
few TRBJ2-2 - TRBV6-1 CASTPGSGELFF TGTGCCAGCACCCCCGGGTCCGGGGAGCTGTTTTTT
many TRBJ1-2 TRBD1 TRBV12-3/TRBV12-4 CASRPGQGGGGYTF TGTGCCAGCAGACCGGGACAGGGTGGAGGTGGCTACACCTTC
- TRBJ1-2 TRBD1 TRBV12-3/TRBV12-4 CASSNGQVHSNYGYTF TGTGCCAGCAGCAATGGACAGGTCCATTCTAACTATGGCTACACCTTC
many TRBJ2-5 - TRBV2 CASRRGTVGETQYF TGTGCCAGCAGACGCGGGACGGTCGGAGAGACCCAGTACTTC
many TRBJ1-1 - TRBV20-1 CSAGHMNTEAFF TGCAGTGCTGGGCATATGAACACTGAAGCTTTCTTT
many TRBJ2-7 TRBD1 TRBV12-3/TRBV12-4 CASSETGATTYEQYF TGTGCCAGCAGCGAAACAGGGGCCACCACCTACGAGCAGTACTTC
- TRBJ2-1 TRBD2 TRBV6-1 CASSDSGGDYNEQFF TGTGCCAGCAGTGATAGCGGGGGTGACTACAATGAGCAGTTCTTC
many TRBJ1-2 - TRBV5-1 CASSLGQPGGYTF TGCGCCAGCAGCTTGGGGCAGCCCGGGGGCTACACCTTC
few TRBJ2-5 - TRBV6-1 CASRGVLARFGRETQYF TGTGCCAGCAGGGGGGTGCTAGCCCGCTTCGGAAGGGAGACCCAGTACTTC
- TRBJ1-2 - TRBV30 CAWSVLAAGPTNYGYTF TGTGCCTGGAGTGTACTAGCAGCGGGACCTACTAACTATGGCTACACCTTC
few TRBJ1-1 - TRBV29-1 CSAGEGATEAFF TGCAGCGCTGGGGAGGGTGCCACTGAAGCTTTCTTT
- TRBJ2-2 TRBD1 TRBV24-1 CATGGTANTGELFF TGTGCCACCGGTGGGACAGCGAACACCGGGGAGCTGTTTTTT
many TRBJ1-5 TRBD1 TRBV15 CATSSAGQGTYQPQHF TGTGCCACCAGCAGCGCGGGACAGGGGACATATCAGCCCCAGCATTTT
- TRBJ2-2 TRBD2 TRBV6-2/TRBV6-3 CASSPWVQLAENANTGELFF TGTGCCAGCAGTCCCTGGGTTCAACTAGCGGAGAACGCGAACACCGGGGAGCTGTTTTTT
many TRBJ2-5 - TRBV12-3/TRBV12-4 CASSLGPSRTQYF TGTGCCAGCAGTTTAGGACCGAGCAGGACCCAGTACTTC
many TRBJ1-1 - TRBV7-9 CASSRGRTRNTEAFF TGTGCCAGCAGCCGTGGGAGGACAAGGAACACTGAAGCTTTCTTT
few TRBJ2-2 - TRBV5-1 CASSLGISNTGELFF TGCGCCAGCAGCTTGGGCATCTCGAACACCGGGGAGCTGTTTTTT
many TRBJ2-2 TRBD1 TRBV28 CASSPGRGQENTGELFF TGTGCCAGCAGCCCCGGACGGGGACAGGAAAACACCGGGGAGCTGTTTTTT
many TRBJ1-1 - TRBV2 CASSGRQSNTEAFF TGTGCCAGCAGTGGCAGACAGAGCAACACTGAAGCTTTCTTT
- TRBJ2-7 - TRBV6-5 CASSYSISAGGEQYF TGTGCCAGCAGTTACTCGATTAGCGCCGGGGGCGAGCAGTACTTC
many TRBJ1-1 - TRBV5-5 CASSSLWGADTEAFF TGTGCCAGCAGCTCCCTGTGGGGGGCGGACACTGAAGCTTTCTTT
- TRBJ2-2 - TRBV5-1 CASSLVSIGEAGELFF TGCGCCAGCAGCTTGGTTTCCATCGGGGAGGCCGGGGAGCTGTTTTTT
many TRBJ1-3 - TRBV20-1 CSALTVSGNTIYF TGCAGTGCTCTAACGGTCTCTGGAAACACCATATATTTT
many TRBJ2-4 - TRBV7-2 CASSRNLRSLAKNIQYF TGTGCCAGCAGCCGAAATCTTAGGTCCCTAGCCAAAAACATTCAGTACTTC
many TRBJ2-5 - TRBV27 CASKFTGTETQYF TGTGCCAGCAAGTTCACCGGCACGGAGACCCAGTACTTC
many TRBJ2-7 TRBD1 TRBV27 CASTSLDRVYEQYF TGCGCCAGCACCAGCCTCGACAGGGTATACGAGCAGTACTTC
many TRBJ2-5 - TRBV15 CATSRDLGISPQETKYF TGTGCCACCAGCAGAGATCTAGGGATATCTCCGCAAGAGACCAAGTACTTC
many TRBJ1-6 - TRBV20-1 CSARTENNSPLHF TGCAGTGCTAGGACAGAAAATAATTCACCCCTCCACTTT
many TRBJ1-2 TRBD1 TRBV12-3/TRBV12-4 CASSRGRGYGYTF TGTGCCAGCAGCAGGGGGCGCGGCTATGGCTACACCTTC
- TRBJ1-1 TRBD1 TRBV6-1 CASSSTGVTFF TGTGCCAGCAGCTCGACAGGGGTTACTTTCTTT